This TCR beta chain was captured in a study of blood T cell repertoires in COVID-19. Study-wide background: T cells, B-cell-depleted T cells, or PBMCs provided the cDNA or gDNA that served as material.

Original processing notes: How many nucleated cells were present was estimated from reference gene primer amplification. Here immunoSEQ multiplex PCR was the method, and the copy in TCRdb shows in-frame clones only, minus some. V and J calls plus clone size are reproduced from that table; the DNA served to infer D and trimming. Here the sample spans under 300,000 clones, approximately 90% being singletons. Unmatched junction bases numbered 7, after V lost 4 bases and J lost 2 bases. From germline, CDR1 is SGHRS and CDR2 YFSETQ. CDR3 length equals 15 residues. The sequence derives from a woman aged 60-75 years in a cohort exposed to, infected with or recovered from COVID-19 (not recorded which). The V and J genes are TRBV5-1 and TRBJ2-7, with 9 positions matching TRBD1. The sample comprised PBMCs or T cells enriched from blood (not recorded which). The CDR3 DNA reads TGCGCCAGCAGCATTACGGGACAGGGTACCTACGAGCAGTACTTC. Translation: CASSITGQGTYEQYF.